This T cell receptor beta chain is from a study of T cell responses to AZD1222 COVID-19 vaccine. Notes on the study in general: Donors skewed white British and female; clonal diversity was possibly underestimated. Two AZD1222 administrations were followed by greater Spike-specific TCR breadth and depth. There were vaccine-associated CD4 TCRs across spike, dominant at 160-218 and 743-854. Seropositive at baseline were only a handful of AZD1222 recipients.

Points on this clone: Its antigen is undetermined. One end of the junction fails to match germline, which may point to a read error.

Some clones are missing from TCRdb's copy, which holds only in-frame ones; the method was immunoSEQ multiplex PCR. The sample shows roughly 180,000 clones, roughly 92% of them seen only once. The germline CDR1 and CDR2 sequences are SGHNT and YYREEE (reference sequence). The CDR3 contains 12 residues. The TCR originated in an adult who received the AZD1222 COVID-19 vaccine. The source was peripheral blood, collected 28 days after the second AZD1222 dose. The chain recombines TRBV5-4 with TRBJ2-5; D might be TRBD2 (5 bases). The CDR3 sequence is CASRPERYNGDF. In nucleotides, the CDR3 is TGTGCCAGCAGGCCGGAGAGGTACAACGGGGACTTC.